This T cell receptor (beta chain) came from a study of blood T cell repertoires in COVID-19. Looking at the study overall: The United States, Italy and Spain were the sources of the acute and convalescent COVID-19 samples. Nucleic acid was either cDNA or gDNA, and it came from T cells, B-cell-depleted T cells, or PBMCs.

Seattle's cohort entered during active infection and was followed longitudinally. CDR3 size: 12 residues. Germline V lookup: CDR1 MNHEY, CDR2 SVGEGT. Trimming shortened V by 6 bases and J by 7 bases, and 13 bases separated the two germline ends. Method: immunoSEQ multiplex PCR; TCRdb's copy keeps in-frame clones and lacks some. The sample carries approximately 230,000 clones, around 89% recorded once. Sequenced: peripheral blood. The sequence derives from a woman in her 30s with COVID-19, enrolled during active disease. The chain has TRBV6-2 or TRBV6-3 and TRBJ2-7; D not resolved. The CDR3 DNA reads as TGTGCCAGCAGCCTGGCAGGCCGGGAGCAGTACGTC. The encoded protein is CASSLAGREQYV.